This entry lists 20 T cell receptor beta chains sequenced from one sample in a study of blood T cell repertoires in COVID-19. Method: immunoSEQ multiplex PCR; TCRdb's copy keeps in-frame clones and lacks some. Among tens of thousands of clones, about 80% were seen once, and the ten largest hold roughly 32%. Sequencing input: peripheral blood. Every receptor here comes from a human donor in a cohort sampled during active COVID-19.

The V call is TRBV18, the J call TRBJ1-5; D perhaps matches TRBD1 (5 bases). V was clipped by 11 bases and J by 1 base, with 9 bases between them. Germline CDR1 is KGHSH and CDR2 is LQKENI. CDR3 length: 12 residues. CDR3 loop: CASRGSNQPQHF. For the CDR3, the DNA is TGTGCCTCCCGGGGGAGCAATCAGCCCCAGCATTTT. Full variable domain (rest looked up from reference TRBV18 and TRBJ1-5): NAGVMQNPRHLVRRRGQEARLRCSPMKGHSHVYWYRQLPEEGLKFMVYLQKENIIDESGMPKERFSAEFPKEGPSILRIQQVVRGDSAAYFCASRGSNQPQHFGDGTRLSIL.

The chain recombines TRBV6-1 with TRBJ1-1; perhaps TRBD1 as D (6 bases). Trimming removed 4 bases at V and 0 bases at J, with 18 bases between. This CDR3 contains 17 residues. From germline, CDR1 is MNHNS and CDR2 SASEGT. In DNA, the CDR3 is TGTGCCAGCAGTGTTGTACCGACAGGCCTTATGAACACTGAAGCTTTCTTT. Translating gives CASSVVPTGLMNTEAFF.

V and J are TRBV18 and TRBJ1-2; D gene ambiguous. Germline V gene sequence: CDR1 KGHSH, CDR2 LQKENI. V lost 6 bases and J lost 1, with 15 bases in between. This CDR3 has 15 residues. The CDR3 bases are TGTGCCAGCTCTCCTAAGGGAGAGGGTAACTATGGCTACACCTTC. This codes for CASSPKGEGNYGYTF.

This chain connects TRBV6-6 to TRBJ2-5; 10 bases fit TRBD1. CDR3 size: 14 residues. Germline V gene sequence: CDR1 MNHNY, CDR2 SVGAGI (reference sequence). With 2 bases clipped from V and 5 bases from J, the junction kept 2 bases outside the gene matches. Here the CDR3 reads CASSYRGQGETQYF. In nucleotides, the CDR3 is TGTGCCAGCAGTTACCGGGGACAGGGGGAGACCCAGTACTTC.

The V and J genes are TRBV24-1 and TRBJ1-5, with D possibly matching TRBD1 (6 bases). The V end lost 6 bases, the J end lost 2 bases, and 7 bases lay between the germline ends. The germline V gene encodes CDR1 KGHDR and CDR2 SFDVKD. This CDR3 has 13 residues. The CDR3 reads CATSRQGNQPQHF. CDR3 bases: TGTGCCACCAGTAGACAGGGCAATCAGCCCCAGCATTTT.

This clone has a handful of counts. The CDR3 is CASSLTLANEQFF. DNA for the CDR3: TGTGCCAGCAGCTTAACGTTAGCGAATGAGCAGTTCTTC. The gene calls are TRBV7-7 and TRBJ2-1, with D possibly matching TRBD2 (5 bases). Germline V CDR1 and CDR2: SSHAT, FNYEAQ (reference sequence). V lost 2 bases and J 7 bases, leaving 9 bases between the germline ends. CDR3 length: 13 residues. Looking up the rest from reference TRBV7-7 and TRBJ2-1 gives the full variable domain: GAGVSQSPRYKVTKRGQDVTLRCDPISSHATLYWYQQALGQGPEFLTYFNYEAQPDKSGLPSDRFSAERPEGSISTLTIQRTEQRDSAMYRCASSLTLANEQFFGPGTRLTVL.

The CDR3 here is CASSLLGRQGSYNEQFF. CDR3 nucleotide sequence: TGTGCCAGCAGCCTCCTGGGGAGACAGGGTTCCTACAATGAGCAGTTCTTC. The chain is built from TRBV3-1 (or the pseudogene TRBV3-2) and TRBJ2-1; 7 bases map to TRBD1. CDR1 and CDR2 from the germline V gene are LGHDT and YNNKEL (reference sequence). This CDR3 has 17 amino acids. The junction had 10 bases not matched to a gene; V was cut back by 4 bases and J by 1 base.

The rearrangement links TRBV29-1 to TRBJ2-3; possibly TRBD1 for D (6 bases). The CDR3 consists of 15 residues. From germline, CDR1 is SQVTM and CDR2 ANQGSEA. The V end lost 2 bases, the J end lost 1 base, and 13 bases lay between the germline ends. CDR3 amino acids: CSVEPPGQGTDTQYF. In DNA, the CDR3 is TGCAGCGTTGAACCCCCGGGACAAGGCACAGATACGCAGTATTTT.

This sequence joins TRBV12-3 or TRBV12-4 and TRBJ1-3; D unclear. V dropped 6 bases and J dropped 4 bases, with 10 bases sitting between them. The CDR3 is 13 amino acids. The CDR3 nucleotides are TGTGCCAGCAGCTTTGAGGCCGGAAACACCATATATTTT. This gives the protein CASSFEAGNTIYF.

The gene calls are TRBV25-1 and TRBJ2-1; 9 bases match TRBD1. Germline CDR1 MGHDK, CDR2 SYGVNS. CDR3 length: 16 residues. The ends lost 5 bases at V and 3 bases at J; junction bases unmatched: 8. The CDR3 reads CASSSKDRGLYNEQFF. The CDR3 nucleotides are TGTGCCAGCAGTTCTAAGGACAGGGGTCTCTACAATGAGCAGTTCTTC. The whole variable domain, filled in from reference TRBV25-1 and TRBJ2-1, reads EADIYQTPRYLVIGTGKKITLECSQTMGHDKMYWYQQDPGMELHLIHYSYGVNSTEKGDLSSESTVSRIRTEHFPLTLESARPSHTSQYLCASSSKDRGLYNEQFFGPGTRLTVL.

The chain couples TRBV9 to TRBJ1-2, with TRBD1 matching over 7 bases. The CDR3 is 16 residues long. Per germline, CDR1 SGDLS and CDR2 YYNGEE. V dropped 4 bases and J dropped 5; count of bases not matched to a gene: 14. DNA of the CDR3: TGTGCCAGCAGCTCCACCGGGACAGACTATTATTATGGCTACACCTTC. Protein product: CASSSTGTDYYYGYTF.

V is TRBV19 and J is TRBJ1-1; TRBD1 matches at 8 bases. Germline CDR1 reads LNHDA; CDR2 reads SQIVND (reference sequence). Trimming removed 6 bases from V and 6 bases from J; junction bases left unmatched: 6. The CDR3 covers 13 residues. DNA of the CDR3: TGTGCCAGTAGATCCGGGACAGGAGCTGAAGCTTTCTTT. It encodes CASRSGTGAEAFF.

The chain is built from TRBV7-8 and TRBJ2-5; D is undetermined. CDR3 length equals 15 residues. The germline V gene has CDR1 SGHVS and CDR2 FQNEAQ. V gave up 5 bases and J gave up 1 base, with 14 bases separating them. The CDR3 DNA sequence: TGTGCCAGCAGCCCGGTCCGTTCGCCCCAAGAGACCCAGTACTTC. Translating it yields CASSPVRSPQETQYF.

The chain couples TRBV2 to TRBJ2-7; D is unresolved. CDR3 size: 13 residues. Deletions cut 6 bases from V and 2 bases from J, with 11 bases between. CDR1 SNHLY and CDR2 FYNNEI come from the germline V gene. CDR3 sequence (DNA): TGTGCCAGCAGGTCGAACGGAGCCTACGAGCAGTACTTC. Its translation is CASRSNGAYEQYF.

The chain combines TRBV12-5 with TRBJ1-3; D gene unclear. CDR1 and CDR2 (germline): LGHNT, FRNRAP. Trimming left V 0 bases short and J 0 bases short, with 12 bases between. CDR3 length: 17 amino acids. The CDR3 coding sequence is TGTGCTAGTGGTTTGGTAGCAATCCCTTACTCTGGAAACACCATATATTTT. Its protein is CASGLVAIPYSGNTIYF.

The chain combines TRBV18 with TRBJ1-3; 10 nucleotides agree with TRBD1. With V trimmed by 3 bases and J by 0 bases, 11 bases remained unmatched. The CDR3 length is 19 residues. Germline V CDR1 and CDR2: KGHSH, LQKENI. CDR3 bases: TGTGCCAGCTCACCCCTGGGACAGGGGTCCCCCCTCTCTGGAAACACCATATATTTT. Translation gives CASSPLGQGSPLSGNTIYF.

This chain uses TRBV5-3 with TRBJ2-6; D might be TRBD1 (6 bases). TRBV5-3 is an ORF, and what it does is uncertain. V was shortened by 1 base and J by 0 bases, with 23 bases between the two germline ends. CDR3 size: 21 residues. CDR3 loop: CARSLSLGRDKLSSGANVLTF. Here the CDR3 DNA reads TGTGCCAGAAGCTTGTCCCTGGGAAGGGACAAACTGAGCTCTGGGGCCAACGTCCTGACTTTC.

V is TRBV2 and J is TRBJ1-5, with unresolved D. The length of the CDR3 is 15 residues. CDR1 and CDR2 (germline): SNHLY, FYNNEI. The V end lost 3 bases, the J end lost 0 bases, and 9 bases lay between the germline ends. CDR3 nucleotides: TGTGCCAGCAGTGATGGGAGGGTTAGCAATCAGCCCCAGCATTTT. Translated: CASSDGRVSNQPQHF. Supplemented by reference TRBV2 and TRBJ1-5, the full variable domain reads EPEVTQTPSHQVTQMGQEVILRCVPISNHLYFYWYRQILGQKVEFLVSFYNNEISEKSEIFDDQFSVERPDGSNFTLKIRSTKLEDSAMYFCASSDGRVSNQPQHFGDGTRLSIL.

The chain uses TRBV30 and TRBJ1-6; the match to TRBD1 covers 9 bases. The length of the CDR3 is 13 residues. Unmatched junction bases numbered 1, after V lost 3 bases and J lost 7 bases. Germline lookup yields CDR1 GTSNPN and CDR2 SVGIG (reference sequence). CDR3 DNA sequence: TGTGCCTGGAGCGGGACAGGGAATTCACCCCTCCACTTT. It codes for CAWSGTGNSPLHF.

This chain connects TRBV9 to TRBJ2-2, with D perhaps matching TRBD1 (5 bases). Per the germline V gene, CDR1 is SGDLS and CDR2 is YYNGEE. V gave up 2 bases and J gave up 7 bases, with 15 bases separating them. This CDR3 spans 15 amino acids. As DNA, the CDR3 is TGTGCCAGCAGCGTTACGCCAGGGCAAGGCGGGGAGCTGTTTTTT. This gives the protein CASSVTPGQGGELFF.